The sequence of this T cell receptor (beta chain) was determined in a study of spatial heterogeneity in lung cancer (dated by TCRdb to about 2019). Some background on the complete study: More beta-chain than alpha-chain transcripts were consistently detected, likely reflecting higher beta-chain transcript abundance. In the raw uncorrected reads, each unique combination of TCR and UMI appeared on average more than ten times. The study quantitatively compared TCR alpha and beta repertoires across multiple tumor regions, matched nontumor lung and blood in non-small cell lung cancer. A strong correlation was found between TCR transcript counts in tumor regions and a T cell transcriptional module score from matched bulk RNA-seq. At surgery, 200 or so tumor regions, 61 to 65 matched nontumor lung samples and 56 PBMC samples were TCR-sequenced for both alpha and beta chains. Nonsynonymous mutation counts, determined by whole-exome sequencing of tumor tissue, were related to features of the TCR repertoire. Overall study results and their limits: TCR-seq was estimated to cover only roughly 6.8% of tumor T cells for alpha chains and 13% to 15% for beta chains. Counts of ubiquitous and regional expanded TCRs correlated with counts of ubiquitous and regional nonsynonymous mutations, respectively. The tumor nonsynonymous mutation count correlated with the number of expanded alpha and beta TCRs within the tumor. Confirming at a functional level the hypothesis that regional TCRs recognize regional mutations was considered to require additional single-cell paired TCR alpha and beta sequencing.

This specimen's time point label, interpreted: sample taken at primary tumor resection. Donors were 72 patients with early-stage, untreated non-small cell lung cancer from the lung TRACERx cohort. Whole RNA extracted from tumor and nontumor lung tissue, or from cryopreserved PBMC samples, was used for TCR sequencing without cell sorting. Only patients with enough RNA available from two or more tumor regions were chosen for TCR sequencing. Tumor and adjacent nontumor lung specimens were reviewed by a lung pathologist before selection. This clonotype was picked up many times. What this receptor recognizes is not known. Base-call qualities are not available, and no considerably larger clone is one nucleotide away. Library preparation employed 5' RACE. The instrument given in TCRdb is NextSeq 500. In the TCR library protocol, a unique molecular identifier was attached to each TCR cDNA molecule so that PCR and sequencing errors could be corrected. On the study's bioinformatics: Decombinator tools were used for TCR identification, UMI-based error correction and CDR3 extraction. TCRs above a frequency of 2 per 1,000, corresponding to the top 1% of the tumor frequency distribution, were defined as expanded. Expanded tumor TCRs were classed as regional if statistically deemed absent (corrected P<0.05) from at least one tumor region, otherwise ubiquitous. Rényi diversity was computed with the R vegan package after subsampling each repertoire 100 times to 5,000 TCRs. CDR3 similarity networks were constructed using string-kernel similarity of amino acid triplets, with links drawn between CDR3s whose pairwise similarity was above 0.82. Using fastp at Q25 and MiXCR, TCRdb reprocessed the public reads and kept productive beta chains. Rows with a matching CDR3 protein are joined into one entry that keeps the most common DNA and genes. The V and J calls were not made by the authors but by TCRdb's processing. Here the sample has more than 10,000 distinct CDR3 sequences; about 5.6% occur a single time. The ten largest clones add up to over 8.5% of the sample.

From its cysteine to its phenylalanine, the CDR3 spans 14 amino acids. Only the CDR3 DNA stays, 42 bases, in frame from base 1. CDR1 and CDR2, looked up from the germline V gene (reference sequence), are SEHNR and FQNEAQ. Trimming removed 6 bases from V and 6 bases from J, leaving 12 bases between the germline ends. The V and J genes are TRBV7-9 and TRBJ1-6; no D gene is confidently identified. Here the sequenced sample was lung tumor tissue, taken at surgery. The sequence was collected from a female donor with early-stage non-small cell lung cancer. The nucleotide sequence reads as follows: TGTGCCAGCAGGCCTGGACGGGGTAATTCACCCCTCCACTTT. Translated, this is CASRPGRGNSPLHF.